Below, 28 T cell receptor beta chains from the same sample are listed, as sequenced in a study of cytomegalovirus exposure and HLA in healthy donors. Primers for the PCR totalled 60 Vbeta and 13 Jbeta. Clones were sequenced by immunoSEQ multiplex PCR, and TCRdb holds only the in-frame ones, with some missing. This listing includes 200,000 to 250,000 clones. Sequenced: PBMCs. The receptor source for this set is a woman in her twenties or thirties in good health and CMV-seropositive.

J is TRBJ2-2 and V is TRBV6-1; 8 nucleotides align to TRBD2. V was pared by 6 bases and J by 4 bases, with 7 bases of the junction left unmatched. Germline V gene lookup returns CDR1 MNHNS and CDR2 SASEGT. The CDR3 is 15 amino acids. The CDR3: CASRTGTRVTGELFF. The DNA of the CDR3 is TGTGCCAGCAGAACCGGGACTAGAGTCACCGGGGAGCTGTTTTTT.

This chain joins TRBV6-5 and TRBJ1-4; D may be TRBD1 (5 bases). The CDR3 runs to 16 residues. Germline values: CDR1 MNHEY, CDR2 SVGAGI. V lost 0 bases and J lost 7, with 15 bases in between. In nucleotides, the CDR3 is TGTGCCAGCAGTTACTCCCGAAGGGGCGGGAGTGAAAAACTGTTTTTT. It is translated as CASSYSRRGGSEKLFF.

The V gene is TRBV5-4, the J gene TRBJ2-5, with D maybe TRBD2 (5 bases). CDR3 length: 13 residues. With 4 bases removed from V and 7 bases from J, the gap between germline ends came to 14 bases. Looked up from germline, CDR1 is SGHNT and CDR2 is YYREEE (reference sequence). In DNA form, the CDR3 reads TGTGCCAGCAGCCGGGGAGCTACGGTGACCCAGTACTTC. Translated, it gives CASSRGATVTQYF.

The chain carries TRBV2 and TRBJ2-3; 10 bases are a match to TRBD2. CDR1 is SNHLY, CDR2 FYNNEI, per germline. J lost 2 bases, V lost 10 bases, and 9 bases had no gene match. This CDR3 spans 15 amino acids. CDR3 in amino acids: CATDSGRRFTDTQYF. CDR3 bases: TGTGCCACAGATAGCGGGAGGCGTTTCACAGATACGCAGTATTTT.

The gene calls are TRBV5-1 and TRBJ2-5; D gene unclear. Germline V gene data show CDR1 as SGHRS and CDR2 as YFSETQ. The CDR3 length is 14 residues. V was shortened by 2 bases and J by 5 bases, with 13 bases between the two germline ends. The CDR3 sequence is CASSLGPLRETQYF. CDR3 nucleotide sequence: TGCGCCAGCAGCTTAGGTCCGTTGAGGGAGACCCAGTACTTC. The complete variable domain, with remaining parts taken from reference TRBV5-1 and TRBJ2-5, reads KAGVTQTPRYLIKTRGQQVTLSCSPISGHRSVSWYQQTPGQGLQFLFEYFSETQRNKGNFPGRFSGRQFSNSRSEMNVSTLELGDSALYLCASSLGPLRETQYFGPGTRLLVL.

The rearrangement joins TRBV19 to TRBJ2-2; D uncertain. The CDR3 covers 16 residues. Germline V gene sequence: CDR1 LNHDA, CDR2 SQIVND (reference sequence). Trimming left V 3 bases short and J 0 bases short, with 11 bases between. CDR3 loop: CASSIVAVANTGELFF. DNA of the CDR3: TGTGCCAGTAGTATTGTTGCGGTAGCGAACACCGGGGAGCTGTTTTTT.

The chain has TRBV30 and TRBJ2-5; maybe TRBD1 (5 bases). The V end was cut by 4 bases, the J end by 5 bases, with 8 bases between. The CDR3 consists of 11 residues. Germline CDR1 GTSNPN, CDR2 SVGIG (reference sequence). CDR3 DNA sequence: TGTGCCTGGAACTCAGGGGAGACCCAGTACTTC. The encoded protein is CAWNSGETQYF.

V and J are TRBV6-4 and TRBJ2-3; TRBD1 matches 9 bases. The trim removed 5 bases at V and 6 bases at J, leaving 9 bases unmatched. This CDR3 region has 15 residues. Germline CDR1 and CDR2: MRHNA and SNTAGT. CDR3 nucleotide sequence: TGTGCCAGCAGTAAACAACAGGGGGCGCTTGATACGCAGTATTTT. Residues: CASSKQQGALDTQYF.

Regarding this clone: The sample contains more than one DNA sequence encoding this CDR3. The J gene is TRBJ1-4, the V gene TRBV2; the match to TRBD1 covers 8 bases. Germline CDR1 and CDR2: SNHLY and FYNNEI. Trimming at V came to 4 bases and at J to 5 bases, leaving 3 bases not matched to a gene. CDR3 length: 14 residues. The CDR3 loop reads CASSAGTGNEKLFF. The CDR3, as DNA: TGTGCCAGCAGTGCAGGGACAGGAAATGAAAAACTGTTTTTT. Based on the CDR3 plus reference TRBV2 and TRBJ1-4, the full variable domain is EPEVTQTPSHQVTQMGQEVILRCVPISNHLYFYWYRQILGQKVEFLVSFYNNEISEKSEIFDDQFSVERPDGSNFTLKIRSTKLEDSAMYFCASSAGTGNEKLFFGSGTQLSVL.

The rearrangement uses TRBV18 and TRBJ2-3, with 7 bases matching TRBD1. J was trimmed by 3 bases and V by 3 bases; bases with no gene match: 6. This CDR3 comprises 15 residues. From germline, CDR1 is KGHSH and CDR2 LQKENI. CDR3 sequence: CASSPRQGFTDTQYF. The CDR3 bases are TGTGCCAGCTCACCGCGACAGGGTTTTACAGATACGCAGTATTTT. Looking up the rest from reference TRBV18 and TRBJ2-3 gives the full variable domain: NAGVMQNPRHLVRRRGQEARLRCSPMKGHSHVYWYRQLPEEGLKFMVYLQKENIIDESGMPKERFSAEFPKEGPSILRIQQVVRGDSAAYFCASSPRQGFTDTQYFGPGTRLTVL.

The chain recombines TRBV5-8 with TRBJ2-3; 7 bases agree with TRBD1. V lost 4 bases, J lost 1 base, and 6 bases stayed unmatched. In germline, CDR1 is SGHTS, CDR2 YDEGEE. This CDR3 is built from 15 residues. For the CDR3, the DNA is TGTGCCAGCAGCCCACAGGGGCGAGGCACAGATACGCAGTATTTT. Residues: CASSPQGRGTDTQYF.

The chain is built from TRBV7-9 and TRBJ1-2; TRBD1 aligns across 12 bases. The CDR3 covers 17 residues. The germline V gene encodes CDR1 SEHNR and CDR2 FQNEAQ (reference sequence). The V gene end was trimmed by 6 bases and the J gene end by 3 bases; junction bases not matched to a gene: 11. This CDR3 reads CASSWGTGGDFHYGYTF. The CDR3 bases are TGTGCCAGCAGTTGGGGGACAGGGGGCGATTTCCACTATGGCTACACCTTC. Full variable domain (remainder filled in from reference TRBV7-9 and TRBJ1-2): DTGVSQNPRHKITKRGQNVTFRCDPISEHNRLYWYRQTLGQGPEFLTYFQNEAQLEKSRLLSDRFSAERPKGSFSTLEIQRTEQGDSAMYLCASSWGTGGDFHYGYTFGSGTRLTVV.

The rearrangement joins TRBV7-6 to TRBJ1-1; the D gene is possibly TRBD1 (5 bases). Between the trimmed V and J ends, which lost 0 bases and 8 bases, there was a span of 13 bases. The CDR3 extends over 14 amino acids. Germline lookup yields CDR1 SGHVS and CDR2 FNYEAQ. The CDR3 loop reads CASSLAPGAQEAFF. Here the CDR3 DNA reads TGTGCCAGCAGCTTAGCGCCTGGGGCCCAAGAAGCTTTCTTT. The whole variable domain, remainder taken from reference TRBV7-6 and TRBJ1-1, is GAGVSQSPRYKVTKRGQDVALRCDPISGHVSLYWYRQALGQGPEFLTYFNYEAQQDKSGLPNDRFSAERPEGSISTLTIQRTEQRDSAMYRCASSLAPGAQEAFFGQGTRLTVV.

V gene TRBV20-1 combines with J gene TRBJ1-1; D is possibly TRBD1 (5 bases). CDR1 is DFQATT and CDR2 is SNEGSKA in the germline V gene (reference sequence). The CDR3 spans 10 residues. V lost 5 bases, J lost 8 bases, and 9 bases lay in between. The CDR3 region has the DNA TGCAGTGCTCTCCGACAGGAAGCTTTCTTT. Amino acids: CSALRQEAFF.

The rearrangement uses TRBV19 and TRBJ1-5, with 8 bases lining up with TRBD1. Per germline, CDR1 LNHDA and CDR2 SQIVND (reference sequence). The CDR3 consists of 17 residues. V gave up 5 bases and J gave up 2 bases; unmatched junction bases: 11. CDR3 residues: CASSADRGRMGNQPQHF. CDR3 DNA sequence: TGTGCCAGTAGTGCCGACAGGGGAAGGATGGGCAATCAGCCCCAGCATTTT.

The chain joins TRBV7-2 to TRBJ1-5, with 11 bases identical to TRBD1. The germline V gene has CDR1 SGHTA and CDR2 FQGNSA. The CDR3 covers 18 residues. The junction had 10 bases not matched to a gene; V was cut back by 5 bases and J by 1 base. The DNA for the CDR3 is TGTGCCAGCAGCCCGGACAGGGGGCCACTTAGGAGCAATCAGCCCCAGCATTTT. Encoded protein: CASSPDRGPLRSNQPQHF.

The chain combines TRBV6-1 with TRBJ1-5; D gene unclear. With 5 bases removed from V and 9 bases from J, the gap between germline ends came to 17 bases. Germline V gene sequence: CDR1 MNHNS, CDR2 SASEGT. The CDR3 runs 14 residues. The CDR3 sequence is CASSQIEYGLPQHF. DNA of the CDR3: TGTGCCAGCAGTCAAATCGAATACGGGTTGCCCCAGCATTTT.

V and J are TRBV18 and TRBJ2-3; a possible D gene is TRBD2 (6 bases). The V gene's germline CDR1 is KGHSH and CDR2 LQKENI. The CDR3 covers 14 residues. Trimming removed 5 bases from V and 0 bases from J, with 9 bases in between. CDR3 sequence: CASSSRGSTDTQYF. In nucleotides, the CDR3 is TGTGCCAGCTCATCTCGGGGGAGCACAGATACGCAGTATTTT.

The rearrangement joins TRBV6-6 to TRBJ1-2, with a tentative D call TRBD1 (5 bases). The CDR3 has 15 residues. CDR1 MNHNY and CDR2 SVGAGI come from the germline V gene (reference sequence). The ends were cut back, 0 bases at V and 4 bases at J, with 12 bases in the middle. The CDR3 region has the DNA TGTGCCAGCAGTTACTCGGGCAGGGAGGGCTATGGCTACACCTTC. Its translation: CASSYSGREGYGYTF.

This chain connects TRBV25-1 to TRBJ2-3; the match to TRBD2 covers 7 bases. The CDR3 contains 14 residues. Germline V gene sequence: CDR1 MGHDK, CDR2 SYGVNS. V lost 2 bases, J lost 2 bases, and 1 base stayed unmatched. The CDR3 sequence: CASSEGRATDTQYF. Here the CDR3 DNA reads TGTGCCAGCAGTGAAGGGAGGGCCACAGATACGCAGTATTTT.

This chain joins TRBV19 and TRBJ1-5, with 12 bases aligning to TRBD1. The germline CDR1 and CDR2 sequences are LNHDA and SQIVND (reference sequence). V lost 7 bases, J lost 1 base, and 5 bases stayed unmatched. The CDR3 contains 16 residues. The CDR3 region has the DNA TGTGCCAGTAAGAGGGGACAGGGGGCGAGCAATCAGCCCCAGCATTTT. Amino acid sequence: CASKRGQGASNQPQHF.

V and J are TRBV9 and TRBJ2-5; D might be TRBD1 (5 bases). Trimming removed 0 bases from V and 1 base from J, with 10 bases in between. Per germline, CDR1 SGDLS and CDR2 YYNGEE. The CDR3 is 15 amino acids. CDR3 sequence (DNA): TGTGCCAGCAGCGTAGATTTCAGGGTCCAAGAGACCCAGTACTTC. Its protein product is CASSVDFRVQETQYF. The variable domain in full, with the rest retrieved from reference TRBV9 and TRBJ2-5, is DSGVTQTPKHLITATGQRVTLRCSPRSGDLSVYWYQQSLDQGLQFLIQYYNGEERAKGNILERFSAQQFPDLHSELNLSSLELGDSALYFCASSVDFRVQETQYFGPGTRLLVL.

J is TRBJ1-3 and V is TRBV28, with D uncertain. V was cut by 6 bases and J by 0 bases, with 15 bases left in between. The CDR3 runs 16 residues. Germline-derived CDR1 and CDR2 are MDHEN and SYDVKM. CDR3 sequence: CASRKHRSFSGNTIYF. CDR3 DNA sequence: TGTGCCAGCAGGAAACACCGCTCCTTCTCTGGAAACACCATATATTTT.

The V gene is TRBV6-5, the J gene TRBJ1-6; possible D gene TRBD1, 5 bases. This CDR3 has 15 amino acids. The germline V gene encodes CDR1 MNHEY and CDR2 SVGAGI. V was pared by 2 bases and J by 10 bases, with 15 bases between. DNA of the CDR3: TGTGCCAGCAGTTACCAGTTCCAGGGCCGGTCACCCCTCCACTTT. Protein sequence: CASSYQFQGRSPLHF.

The DNA of the CDR3 is TGTGCCAGCAGCTTAAACACCGAGCAGTACTTC. It translates to CASSLNTEQYF. The chain couples TRBV7-8 to TRBJ2-7; D uncertain. The CDR3 is made up of 11 amino acids. Germline values: CDR1 SGHVS, CDR2 FQNEAQ. V dropped 2 bases and J dropped 6 bases, with 5 bases sitting between them.

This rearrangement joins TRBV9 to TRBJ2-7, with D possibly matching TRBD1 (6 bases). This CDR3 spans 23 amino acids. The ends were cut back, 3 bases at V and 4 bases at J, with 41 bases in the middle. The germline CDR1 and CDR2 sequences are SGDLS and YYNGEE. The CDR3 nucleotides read TGTGCCAGCAGCGGATTGACAGGACCCTATGTATCCTATACCCTATGTATCCTTTACGAGCAGTACTTC. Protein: CASSGLTGPYVSYTLCILYEQYF.

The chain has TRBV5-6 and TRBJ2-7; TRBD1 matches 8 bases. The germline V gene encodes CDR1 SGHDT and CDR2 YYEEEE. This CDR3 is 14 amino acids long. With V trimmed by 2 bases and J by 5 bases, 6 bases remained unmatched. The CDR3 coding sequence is TGTGCCAGCAGCTTTTTCCCAGGGGGCGACGAGCAGTACTTC. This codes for CASSFFPGGDEQYF.

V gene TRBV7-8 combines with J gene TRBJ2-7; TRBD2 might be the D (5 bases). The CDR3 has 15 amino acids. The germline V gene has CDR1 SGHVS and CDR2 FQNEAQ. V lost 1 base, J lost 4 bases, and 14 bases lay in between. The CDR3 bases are TGTGCCAGCAGCTTAGTGGCATTTCGGGGTTACGAGCAGTACTTC. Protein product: CASSLVAFRGYEQYF.